The 14 T cell receptor beta chains given below trace back to one sample, sequenced in a study of graft-versus-host responses after intestinal transplantation. The data were produced by immunoSEQ multiplex PCR, yet TCRdb's version contains in-frame clones alone and is incomplete. The sample contains approximately 79,000 clones, around 84% of which appear only once. The antigens of these receptors remain unknown. The sequences come from unstimulated CD4+ T cells sorted from spleen or lymph node cells, collected before intestinal transplant. The receptor set was obtained from a human donor who received an intestinal transplant.

The rearrangement uses TRBV4-2 and TRBJ2-1, with TRBD2 matching 8 bases. Per the germline V gene, CDR1 is LGHNA and CDR2 is YNFKEQ. This CDR3 has 14 residues. Unmatched junction bases numbered 4, after V lost 0 bases and J lost 9 bases. CDR3 protein: CASSQDSLAGEQFF. DNA for the CDR3: TGTGCCAGCAGCCAAGATAGTCTAGCGGGTGAGCAGTTCTTC.

The chain uses TRBV10-3 and TRBJ1-1; 8 positions match TRBD1. The CDR3 extends over 13 amino acids. The V gene's germline CDR1 is ENHRY and CDR2 SYGVKD. V was pared by 6 bases and J by 1 base, with 1 base of the junction left unmatched. The DNA of the CDR3 is TGTGCCATCAGGGGGACAGGGAACACTGAAGCTTTCTTT. This sequence encodes CAIRGTGNTEAFF.

The chain uses TRBV28 and TRBJ1-3; D perhaps matches TRBD1 (6 bases). V gave up 5 bases and J gave up 3 bases, with 23 bases separating them. The CDR3 extends over 18 amino acids. The germline V gene encodes CDR1 MDHEN and CDR2 SYDVKM. The CDR3 spells CASSPPSEGGRRGNTIYF. CDR3 DNA sequence: TGTGCCAGCAGTCCCCCCTCGGAGGGGGGGCGTCGTGGAAACACCATATATTTT.

V is TRBV6-1 and J is TRBJ1-4, with TRBD1 identical over 9 bases. Losses at the gene ends were 1 base for V and 7 bases for J; bases not matched to a gene: 7. The germline CDR1 and CDR2 sequences are MNHNS and SASEGT. This CDR3 comprises 16 residues. The CDR3 nucleotides are TGTGCCAGCAGTGAAGGGACAGGGGATTCAGGTGAAAAACTGTTTTTT. Amino acid sequence: CASSEGTGDSGEKLFF.

The chain uses TRBV30 and TRBJ1-2; 8 nucleotides align to TRBD1. The V and J ends lost 1 base and 4 bases, in that order; junction bases with no gene match: 2. Per germline, CDR1 GTSNPN and CDR2 SVGIG (reference sequence). The CDR3 sequence is 13 residues long. CDR3 sequence: CAWSGDRGYGYTF. DNA for the CDR3: TGTGCCTGGAGTGGAGACAGGGGCTATGGCTACACCTTC. Complete variable domain (other parts from reference TRBV30 and TRBJ1-2): SQTIHQWPATLVQPVGSPLSLECTVEGTSNPNLYWYRQAAGRGLQLLFYSVGIGQISSEVPQNLSASRPQDRQFILSSKKLLLSDSGFYLCAWSGDRGYGYTFGSGTRLTVV.

This chain connects TRBV5-1 to TRBJ2-5; 10 bases align to TRBD2. The germline V gene has CDR1 SGHRS and CDR2 YFSETQ. With V trimmed by 0 bases and J by 4 bases, 6 bases remained unmatched. The CDR3 runs to 16 residues. This chain's CDR3 is CASSLGPASGGETQYF. CDR3 nucleotides: TGCGCCAGCAGCTTGGGACCTGCTAGCGGGGGAGAGACCCAGTACTTC. The complete variable domain, with remaining parts taken from reference TRBV5-1 and TRBJ2-5, reads KAGVTQTPRYLIKTRGQQVTLSCSPISGHRSVSWYQQTPGQGLQFLFEYFSETQRNKGNFPGRFSGRQFSNSRSEMNVSTLELGDSALYLCASSLGPASGGETQYFGPGTRLLVL.

Of note for this clone: Since no conserved phenylalanine or tryptophan closes the CDR3, a read error is the likely cause. The V call is TRBV5-4, the J call TRBJ1-2, with 9 bases that match TRBD1. The CDR3 has 15 residues. Germline loops: CDR1 SGHNT, CDR2 YYREEE (reference sequence). Trimming took 2 bases from V and 7 from J; bases not matched to a gene: 9. CDR3 coding DNA: TGTGCCAGCAGCTTATCGACAGGGGGTTTAGTTGGCTACACCCTC. Translation gives CASSLSTGGLVGYTL.

The chain recombines TRBV28 with TRBJ2-5, with D perhaps matching TRBD1 (6 bases). V lost 8 bases and J lost 4, with 17 bases in between. Germline V gene sequence: CDR1 MDHEN, CDR2 SYDVKM. This CDR3 is 14 amino acids long. CDR3 protein: CASLGTNRIETQYF. The CDR3 DNA is TGTGCCAGCCTCGGGACAAATAGAATAGAGACCCAGTACTTC. The variable domain in full, completed from reference TRBV28 and TRBJ2-5, reads DVKVTQSSRYLVKRTGEKVFLECVQDMDHENMFWYRQDPGLGLRLIYFSYDVKMKEKGDIPEGYSVSREKKERFSLILESASTNQTSMYLCASLGTNRIETQYFGPGTRLLVL.

This clone was counted between two and nine times. At one end, the junction sequence differs from germline, possibly due to a read error. The rearrangement links TRBV7-2 to TRBJ1-1; TRBD1 agrees at 8 bases. The CDR3 length is 11 residues. Germline V gene lookup returns CDR1 SGHTA and CDR2 FQGNSA. This CDR3 reads CRGLRDTEAFF. CDR3 bases: TGCAGGGGGCTTAGGGACACTGAAGCTTTCTTT.

This chain uses TRBV28 with TRBJ1-2; 11 bases are shared with TRBD1. V lost 6 bases and J lost 4; bases outside the gene matches: 7. Germline CDR1 reads MDHEN; CDR2 reads SYDVKM. The CDR3 spans 15 residues. The CDR3: CASRRPGQGGYGYTF. Written as DNA, the CDR3 is TGTGCCAGCAGACGACCGGGACAGGGGGGCTATGGCTACACCTTC.

The CDR3 nucleotides read TGTGCCAGCCAAGCAGCGGGAGGGCCTGGTGAGCAGTTCTTC. Protein product: CASQAAGGPGEQFF. The rearrangement links TRBV7-3 to TRBJ2-1, with 10 bases that match TRBD2. CDR1 is SGHTA and CDR2 is FQGTGA in the germline V gene. The CDR3 has 14 residues. The V gene end was trimmed by 8 bases and the J gene end by 9 bases; junction bases not matched to a gene: 10. The complete variable domain, with remaining parts taken from reference TRBV7-3 and TRBJ2-1, reads GAGVSQTPSNKVTEKGKYVELRCDPISGHTALYWYRQSLGQGPEFLIYFQGTGAADDSGLPNDRFFAVRPEGSVSTLKIQRTERGDSAVYLCASQAAGGPGEQFFGPGTRLTVL.

J is TRBJ2-1 and V is TRBV9; possibly TRBD2 for D (6 bases). This CDR3 is 17 amino acids long. Germline-derived CDR1 and CDR2 are SGDLS and YYNGEE. V was shortened by 0 bases and J by 9 bases, with 22 bases between the two germline ends. For the CDR3, the DNA is TGTGCCAGCAGCGTAGGTGTAGGACTAACACGCAATAGTGAGCAGTTCTTC. Translation gives CASSVGVGLTRNSEQFF.

The V gene is TRBV11-2, the J gene TRBJ2-5, with 11 bases aligning to TRBD2. Per the germline V gene, CDR1 is SGHAT and CDR2 is FQNNGV. The V segment lost 5 bases and the J segment 5 bases; nucleotides outside the gene matches: 7. The CDR3 has 15 residues. In nucleotides, the CDR3 is TGTGCCAGCAGCCCCCTAGCGGGAGGTGGGGAGACCCAGTACTTC. It translates to CASSPLAGGGETQYF. Combining the CDR3 with reference TRBV11-2 and TRBJ2-5 gives the whole variable domain EAGVAQSPRYKIIEKRQSVAFWCNPISGHATLYWYQQILGQGPKLLIQFQNNGVVDDSQLPKDRFSAERLKGVDSTLKIQPAKLEDSAVYLCASSPLAGGGETQYFGPGTRLLVL.

This clone was observed once. The V and J genes are TRBV19 and TRBJ1-2; TRBD1 aligns across 9 bases. The V gene's germline CDR1 is LNHDA and CDR2 SQIVND (reference sequence). J was trimmed by 5 bases and V by 7 bases; bases with no gene match: 14. The CDR3 sequence is 16 residues long. CDR3 nucleotide sequence: TGTGCCAGTACTGACGGCCCGGGACAGGGTCGATATGGCTACACCTTC. Translating it yields CASTDGPGQGRYGYTF.